This TCR beta chain was sequenced for a study of blood T cell repertoires in COVID-19 (dated by TCRdb to 2018 to 2021). Notes on the research overall: Samples covering the acute and convalescent phases of COVID-19 were provided by collaborators in the United States, Italy and Spain. The prospective study material was composed of cDNA or gDNA derived from T cells, B-cell-depleted T cells, or PBMCs. The dataset comprised deeply sampled blood TCRbeta repertoires from subjects exposed to, actively infected with, or recovered from COVID-19. The repertoires were made available in a free public database intended to serve as a resource for research on the immune response to SARS-CoV-2. Samples came from the ongoing ImmuneRACE study (first 160 participants) plus 1,254 subjects from 6 global collaborators. Sample metadata almost always included a de-identified subject ID, COVID-19 status, age in years and sex. Where available, HLA class I and class II types were obtained from metadata supplied by the sample provider rather than from assay-based typing. General conclusions and limits of the study: The amount of clinical and demographic metadata varied by source and participant and was provided uncurated.

Collaborating institutions collected whole blood in K2EDTA tubes following their own protocols. For TCRbeta analysis, collaborators shipped samples in one of three forms: frozen whole blood, isolated PBMCs, or DNA extracted from either of those sample types. Spanning cysteine to phenylalanine, the CDR3 consists of 17 amino acids. The read is trimmed to its CDR3 DNA, 51 bases read in frame from base 1. The germline V gene supplies CDR1 SGHTA and CDR2 FQGNSA. Deletion took 4 bases off V and 0 bases off J, with a span of 16 bases between the germline ends. TCRbeta CDR3 regions were amplified from genomic DNA by means of the immunoSEQ Assay, a bias-controlled multiplex PCR. As for the authors' bioinformatics: Within the assay, amplification of reference gene primers was used to estimate how many nucleated cells each sample contained. To quantify the absolute abundance of each unique TCRbeta CDR3 rearrangement, sequence reads were collapsed and filtered. For each sample, productive Simpson clonality was calculated by taking the square root of Simpson's diversity index across productive rearrangements. The clones in this table, taken by TCRdb from immuneACCESS, are in-frame only. Not every clone is retained; where verified, under half of the shortfall comes from an unresolved V gene, and the cause of the rest is unknown. The V and J calls and the clone size are those of that table, but D and trimming were determined from the DNA. The sample data list 13,000 or so clones, and 85% to 90% of these were observed just once. 20% to 25% of the sample comes from the top ten.

With respect to this clone: This clone's antigen is unknown. It has no much larger one-base neighbor in the sample; base qualities were not kept.

The receptor's source is a human donor with active COVID-19. The donor label of this sample is uncertain. Material: peripheral blood. The chain was built from TRBV7-2 and TRBJ1-3, with TRBD1 tentatively as D gene (6 bases match). The DNA is as follows: TGTGCCAGCAGCTGGTCGACAGGCCAGAGCTCTGGAAACACCATATATTTT. Its amino acids are CASSWSTGQSSGNTIYF.